Reported below is one T cell receptor (beta chain). Germline values: CDR1 SEHNR, CDR2 FQNEAQ (reference sequence). The CDR3 is made up of 16 amino acids. Trimming removed 5 bases from V and 6 bases from J; junction bases left unmatched: 13. This entry belongs to a study of control samples from healthy donors and cancer patients. Here immunoSEQ multiplex PCR was the method, and the copy in TCRdb shows in-frame clones only, minus some. The sample shows around 95,000 clones, approximately 86% of them seen only once. The material sequenced was blood. This chain connects TRBV7-9 to TRBJ2-3; 8 nucleotides match TRBD1. The clonotype comes from a man aged 25-40 years in good health. CDR3 amino acids: CASSLWSAGGSDTQYF. Written as DNA, the CDR3 is TGTGCCAGCAGCCTGTGGTCGGCAGGGGGCTCGGATACGCAGTATTTT.